This T cell receptor (beta chain) emerged from a study of T cell responses to AZD1222 COVID-19 vaccine. Produced via immunoSEQ multiplex PCR; TCRdb's table is partial and in-frame only. The profile shows some 150,000 clones, roughly 90% of them singletons. V lost 1 base, J lost 0 bases, and 7 bases lay in between. Germline CDR1 reads LGHDT; CDR2 reads YNNKEL (reference sequence). This CDR3 has 15 residues. This sequence joins TRBV3-1 (or the pseudogene TRBV3-2) and TRBJ1-5; possible D gene TRBD1, 6 bases. This sequence originates from an adult who received the AZD1222 COVID-19 vaccine. Sequenced here: peripheral blood, sampled 28 days after the second AZD1222 dose. CDR3 nucleotide sequence: TGTGCCAGCAGCCAAGGAGGGGGTAGCAATCAGCCCCAGCATTTT. Translated, it gives CASSQGGGSNQPQHF.